Presented here are 5 T cell receptor beta chains from one specimen sequenced in a study of T-cell reconstitution after alpha-beta-depleted transplantation in children. Molecular barcoding with unique molecular identifiers was used for the TCRbeta library. From the PCR reads, TCRdb called clonotypes with MiXCR, one entry per CDR3 protein. The table has a few thousand distinct CDR3 sequences, about 9.3% seen once. Sequenced material: PBMCs, mostly from graft donor cells, taken 180 days after TCRalphabeta/CD19-depleted stem cell transplant. These receptors were collected from a male patient under 10 years old who had a stem cell transplant for acute lymphoblastic leukemia, so the T cells may come from the graft donor.

This clonotype was recorded at least ten times. V gene TRBV6-1 combines with J gene TRBJ2-3, with 7 bases lining up with TRBD2. The CDR3 spans 15 residues. V was clipped by 6 bases and J by 0 bases; unmatched bases: 6. CDR1 and CDR2 (germline): MNHNS, SASEGT. The CDR3, as DNA: TGTGCCAGCAGGATACCAGCGGGGAGCACAGATACGCAGTATTTT. It translates to CASRIPAGSTDTQYF.

This clonotype was seen many times. This rearrangement joins TRBV28 to TRBJ2-1; 7 bases align to TRBD1. After removal of 6 bases from V and 5 bases from J, the junction contained 4 bases not matched to a gene. The CDR3 totals 13 residues. The germline CDR1 and CDR2 sequences are MDHEN and SYDVKM. The CDR3 nucleotides are TGTGCCAGCAGCTCCGGGACAGACAATGAGCAGTTCTTC. Translated: CASSSGTDNEQFF.

This clonotype was recorded many times. The gene calls are TRBV12-3 or TRBV12-4 and TRBJ2-3, with unresolved D. The CDR3 is 15 amino acids. V was shortened by 2 bases and J by 1 base, with 10 bases between the two germline ends. The CDR3 here is CASSLSSVGTDTQYF. Written as DNA, the CDR3 is TGTGCCAGCAGTTTATCCTCGGTGGGCACAGATACGCAGTATTTT.

In its sample, this clonotype was seen many times. The rearrangement uses TRBV7-9 and TRBJ1-1; 7 nucleotides agree with TRBD1. V gave up 5 bases and J gave up 4 bases; unmatched junction bases: 1. Germline values: CDR1 SEHNR, CDR2 FQNEAQ (reference sequence). This CDR3 region has 12 residues. CDR3 bases: TGTGCCAGCAGCCGACAGGGCACTGAAGCTTTCTTT. Its protein is CASSRQGTEAFF.

This clonotype was counted ten times or more. This chain uses TRBV19 with TRBJ1-2; D is uncertain. The germline gives CDR1 LNHDA, CDR2 SQIVND (reference sequence). The germline V and J ends were trimmed by 6 bases and 5 bases, with 19 bases remaining between them. The CDR3 runs 15 residues. The CDR3 bases are TGTGCCAGTAGATCACTTTCCGGGGAACGATATGGCTACACCTTC. The encoded protein is CASRSLSGERYGYTF.